This T cell receptor beta chain was profiled in a study of blood T cells in healthy people across ages. The authors ran a second PCR of 7 to 11 cycles using a sample-barcoded 5' primer and a J-beta primer mix. From each sample, at least 2.5 million paired-end reads containing CDR3 were obtained. TCRdb redid the calling of the 5' RACE reads with MiXCR, one entry per CDR3 protein. The sample yields about 760,000 distinct CDR3 sequences, roughly 50% seen once. Germline CDR1 is MDHEN and CDR2 is SYDVKM. The CDR3 is 15 amino acids. With 3 bases removed from V and 5 bases from J, the gap between germline ends came to 16 bases.

Sequencing was done on a sample of blood. This clonotype was sampled from a man aged 35 to 55 in good health. The gene calls are TRBV28 and TRBJ2-5; D ambiguous. The CDR3 reads CASSFRQIVRETQYF. The CDR3 DNA is TGTGCCAGCAGTTTCCGGCAGATAGTAAGGGAGACCCAGTACTTC.